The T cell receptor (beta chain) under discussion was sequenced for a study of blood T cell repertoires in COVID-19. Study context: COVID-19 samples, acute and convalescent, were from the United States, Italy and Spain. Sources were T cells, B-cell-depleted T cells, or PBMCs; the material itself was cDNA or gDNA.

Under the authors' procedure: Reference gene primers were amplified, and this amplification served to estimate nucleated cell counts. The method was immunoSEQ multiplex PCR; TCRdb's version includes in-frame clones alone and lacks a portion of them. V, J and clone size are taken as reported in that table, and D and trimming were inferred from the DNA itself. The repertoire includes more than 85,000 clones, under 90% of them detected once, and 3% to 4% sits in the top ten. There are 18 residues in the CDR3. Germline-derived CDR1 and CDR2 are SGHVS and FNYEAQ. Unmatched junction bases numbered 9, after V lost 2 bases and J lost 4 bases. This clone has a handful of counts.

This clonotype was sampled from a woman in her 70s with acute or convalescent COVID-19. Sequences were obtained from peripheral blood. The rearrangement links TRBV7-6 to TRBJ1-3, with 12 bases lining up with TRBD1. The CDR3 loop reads CASSLKSGQGAAGNTIYF. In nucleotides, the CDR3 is TGTGCCAGCAGCTTAAAATCGGGACAGGGGGCGGCAGGAAACACCATATATTTT. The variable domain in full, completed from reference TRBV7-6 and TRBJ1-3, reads GAGVSQSPRYKVTKRGQDVALRCDPISGHVSLYWYRQALGQGPEFLTYFNYEAQQDKSGLPNDRFSAERPEGSISTLTIQRTEQRDSAMYRCASSLKSGQGAAGNTIYFGEGSWLTVV.